This passage covers 20 T cell receptor beta chains from one sample sequenced in a study of CD8 T cells in ankylosing spondylitis. General study results and limits: A TCR beta motif of eight or nine highly homologous variants seemed to mark ankylosing spondylitis blood.

The antigens of these receptors remain unknown. TCRdb ran MiXCR on the 5' RACE reads and lists one entry per CDR3 protein. The table lists about 800,000 distinct CDR3 sequences, 12% of them singletons. Sequencing was done on a sample of blood, either unsorted or a sorted T cell fraction (not recorded which). The receptor set was obtained from a male donor with ankylosing spondylitis.

The sample holds a few counts of this clonotype. This chain links TRBV7-3 with TRBJ1-2, with D possibly being TRBD1 (6 bases). Trimming pared 3 bases from V and 8 bases from J, leaving 13 bases between. CDR3 length: 13 amino acids. Germline loops: CDR1 SGHTA, CDR2 FQGTGA. The CDR3 DNA sequence: TGTGCCAGCAGCTTCAGGGGAAGCTCGGGCTACACCTTC. Its translation: CASSFRGSSGYTF.

This clonotype was observed a handful of times. DNA for the CDR3: TGTGCCAGCAGCTGGGGGGGGACAGTTGAAGCTTTCTTT. Translated: CASSWGGTVEAFF. V usage is TRBV13 and J usage is TRBJ1-1, with 7 bases aligning to TRBD1. The CDR3 covers 13 residues. V gave up 4 bases and J gave up 7 bases; unmatched junction bases: 6. Germline lookup yields CDR1 PRHDT and CDR2 FYEKMQ (reference sequence).

V gene TRBV15 combines with J gene TRBJ2-7; unclear D gene. Germline V CDR1 and CDR2: LNHNV, YYDKDF (reference sequence). Trimming cost V 0 bases and J 0 bases, with 9 bases left between them. The CDR3 contains 15 residues. The CDR3 protein is CATSRDKGLSYEQYF. As DNA, the CDR3 is TGTGCCACCAGCAGAGATAAGGGCCTCTCCTACGAGCAGTACTTC.

The CDR3 is CASSPGQDPSTDTQYF. The CDR3 DNA follows: TGTGCCAGCTCACCCGGACAGGACCCTAGCACAGATACGCAGTATTTT. The genes are TRBV18 and TRBJ2-3, with 7 nucleotides matching TRBD1. V lost 3 bases, J lost 0 bases, and 6 bases stayed unmatched. Germline V CDR1 and CDR2: KGHSH, LQKENI. The CDR3 has 16 amino acids.

The sample holds many counts of this clonotype. The rearrangement uses TRBV18 and TRBJ2-6; a weak D match, TRBD1 (5 bases). V gave up 4 bases and J gave up 2 bases, with 9 bases separating them. The CDR3 covers 15 residues. The V gene's germline CDR1 is KGHSH and CDR2 LQKENI. CDR3 nucleotides: TGTGCCAGCTCACTTGCAGGGACTGGGGCCAACGTCCTGACTTTC. It specifies CASSLAGTGANVLTF.

This clonotype was observed a few times. This chain joins TRBV2 and TRBJ1-4, with a tentative D call TRBD1 (6 bases). Germline V gene sequence: CDR1 SNHLY, CDR2 FYNNEI. The germline V and J ends were trimmed by 7 bases and 11 bases, with 14 bases remaining between them. The CDR3 has 12 residues. The CDR3 sequence: CASNSGQPKLFF. The CDR3 bases are TGTGCCAGCAACTCAGGACAGCCCAAACTGTTTTTT.

This chain links TRBV6-6 with TRBJ1-5; D uncertain. CDR3 size: 13 residues. Trimming took 10 bases from V and 3 from J, leaving 13 bases between them. CDR1 and CDR2 from the germline V gene are MNHNY and SVGAGI (reference sequence). CDR3: CATNRAINQPQHF. CDR3 in DNA: TGTGCCACCAATAGGGCCATCAATCAGCCCCAGCATTTT.

The chain employs TRBV28 and TRBJ2-3; TRBD2 matches 7 bases. J lost 5 bases, V lost 8 bases, and 16 bases had no gene match. The CDR3 spans 16 residues. Germline CDR1 reads MDHEN; CDR2 reads SYDVKM. CDR3 coding DNA: TGTGCCAGCGGCGGCGGACTCCTCTGGGGGGGAGATACGCAGTATTTT. This encodes CASGGGLLWGGDTQYF. Full variable domain (missing parts from reference TRBV28 and TRBJ2-3): DVKVTQSSRYLVKRTGEKVFLECVQDMDHENMFWYRQDPGLGLRLIYFSYDVKMKEKGDIPEGYSVSREKKERFSLILESASTNQTSMYLCASGGGLLWGGDTQYFGPGTRLTVL.

This rearrangement joins TRBV29-1 to TRBJ2-2; D unclear. The germline gives CDR1 SQVTM, CDR2 ANQGSEA. CDR3 length: 14 amino acids. Between the trimmed V and J ends, which lost 7 bases and 0 bases, there was a span of 12 bases. The CDR3 sequence is CSGQARTNTGELFF. CDR3 sequence (DNA): TGCAGCGGCCAGGCACGTACGAACACCGGGGAGCTGTTTTTT.

The DNA of the CDR3 is TGTGCCAGCAGCACCAGAGACGGTCAGCCCCAGCATTTT. Its protein is CASSTRDGQPQHF. This chain uses TRBV7-9 with TRBJ1-5; D ambiguous. The V end lost 5 bases, the J end lost 6 bases, and 11 bases lay between the germline ends. The CDR3 has 13 residues. From germline, CDR1 is SEHNR and CDR2 FQNEAQ (reference sequence).

This clonotype was seen only a few times. The chain carries TRBV28 and TRBJ1-1; tentatively, D is TRBD1 (5 bases). Germline-derived CDR1 and CDR2 are MDHEN and SYDVKM. V shed 3 bases and J shed 6 bases, with 11 bases lying between them. CDR3 length: 13 amino acids. As DNA, the CDR3 is TGTGCCAGCAGTTTGGAGACAGAGGCTGAAGCTTTCTTT. Its translation is CASSLETEAEAFF.

V is TRBV28 and J is TRBJ2-1; 8 bases are a match to TRBD1. This CDR3 region has 13 residues. CDR1 is MDHEN, CDR2 SYDVKM, per germline. The V and J ends lost 3 bases and 12 bases, in that order; junction bases with no gene match: 7. In DNA, the CDR3 is TGTGCCAGCAGTTTCTCGGACAGGGTGGCGCAGTTCTTC. Protein sequence: CASSFSDRVAQFF.

The chain links TRBV7-9 to TRBJ2-7; D is undetermined. Germline V gene sequence: CDR1 SEHNR, CDR2 FQNEAQ (reference sequence). With 4 bases removed from V and 7 bases from J, the gap between germline ends came to 20 bases. The CDR3 contains 15 residues. The DNA of the CDR3 is TGTGCCAGCAGCTACCGACACGAGACCCGACCTGAGCAGTACTTC. This sequence encodes CASSYRHETRPEQYF.

V gene TRBV5-6 combines with J gene TRBJ1-5; 8 nucleotides align to TRBD1. The CDR3 extends over 15 amino acids. Per germline, CDR1 SGHDT and CDR2 YYEEEE. The V gene end was trimmed by 0 bases and the J gene end by 4 bases; junction bases not matched to a gene: 3. CDR3: CASSLAQGANQPQHF. CDR3 DNA: TGTGCCAGCAGCTTGGCGCAGGGGGCGAATCAGCCCCAGCATTTT.

V gene TRBV5-1 combines with J gene TRBJ2-4; D uncertain. Germline V lookup: CDR1 SGHRS, CDR2 YFSETQ. The CDR3 totals 15 residues. V dropped 6 bases and J dropped 5 bases, with 18 bases sitting between them. DNA for the CDR3: TGCGCCAGCACCTCGACCCCCGCGCCCCAAAACATTCAGTACTTC. Its protein product is CASTSTPAPQNIQYF.

This clonotype was seen ten or more times. A junction boundary mismatches the germline segment, possibly from a read error. V gene TRBV18 combines with J gene TRBJ1-5; possible D gene TRBD1, 6 bases. The germline V gene has CDR1 KGHSH and CDR2 LQKENI. The CDR3 runs to 13 residues. The CDR3 region has the DNA TGCGCCAGCAGCCCCCAGGGGAATCAGCCCCAGCATTTT. It translates to CASSPQGNQPQHF.

The chain is built from TRBV7-2 and TRBJ2-5, with 13 nucleotides matching TRBD2. Trimming took 5 bases from V and 4 from J; bases not matched to a gene: 7. Germline CDR1 is SGHTA and CDR2 is FQGNSA. The CDR3 length is 16 residues. CDR3 in amino acids: CASSVTSGRVSETQYF. As DNA, the CDR3 is TGTGCCAGCAGCGTAACTAGCGGGAGGGTGTCAGAGACCCAGTACTTC.

The chain recombines TRBV20-1 with TRBJ2-3, with 8 bases aligning to TRBD1. Per germline, CDR1 DFQATT and CDR2 SNEGSKA (reference sequence). J lost 2 bases, V lost 0 bases, and 4 bases had no gene match. The CDR3 consists of 15 residues. The CDR3 nucleotides are TGCAGTGCTAGAGATGCAGGGGGCAACACAGATACGCAGTATTTT. This translates into CSARDAGGNTDTQYF.

Many counts were recorded for this clonotype. The chain recombines TRBV5-1 with TRBJ2-1; 12 bases fit TRBD2. V lost 4 bases and J lost 7; bases outside the gene matches: 3. Germline assignment: CDR1 SGHRS and CDR2 YFSETQ. The CDR3 totals 14 residues. The CDR3 DNA reads as TGCGCCAGCAGCATAGGACTAGCGGGGAATGAGCAGTTCTTC. This translates into CASSIGLAGNEQFF.

This rearrangement joins TRBV5-1 to TRBJ2-1, with D possibly matching TRBD1 (6 bases). The CDR3 has 14 amino acids. Trimming removed 4 bases at V and 6 bases at J, with 14 bases between. Germline CDR1 reads SGHRS; CDR2 reads YFSETQ. The CDR3, as DNA: TGCGCCAGCAGCCGGACAGCCATAAGCAATGAGCAGTTCTTC. It codes for CASSRTAISNEQFF.